The 14 T cell receptor beta chains presented below share a single source sample, sequenced in a study of long-term antiretroviral therapy in people with HIV. Samples were assayed with immunoSEQ v3.0 at survey level. Profiling relied on immunoSEQ multiplex PCR, and the TCRdb table lists in-frame clones only, not all of them. The sample shows some 40,000 clones, roughly nine tenths of them seen only once. This specimen consisted of unsorted PBMCs, obtained 1.2 years after starting antiretroviral therapy. The source of these receptors is a woman aged 50 to 60 with HIV.

This clone was observed a few times. The CDR3 loop is CASSRNGNTEAFF. The CDR3 region has the DNA TGTGCCAGCAGTCGAAATGGGAACACTGAAGCTTTCTTT. The rearrangement joins TRBV6-5 to TRBJ1-1; D gene uncertain. The CDR3 sequence is 13 residues long. V was clipped by 5 bases and J by 1 base, with 8 bases between them. Germline CDR1 and CDR2: MNHEY and SVGAGI.

This clone was detected once. The V call is TRBV6-1, the J call TRBJ1-4; no definite D call. This CDR3 contains 15 residues. The germline gives CDR1 MNHNS, CDR2 SASEGT. Deletions cut 5 bases from V and 4 bases from J, with 14 bases between. The CDR3 loop reads CASSPQAEHNEKLFF. CDR3 DNA: TGTGCCAGCAGTCCGCAGGCCGAACATAATGAAAAACTGTTTTTT.

The CDR3 loop reads CASSLLGRGDTEAFF. The CDR3 nucleotides read TGCGCCAGCAGCCTATTAGGGAGGGGGGACACTGAAGCTTTCTTT. The chain is built from TRBV4-1 and TRBJ1-1; tentative D call: TRBD1 (6 bases). Trimming left V 4 bases short and J 3 bases short, with 15 bases between. This CDR3 spans 15 amino acids. CDR1 MGHRA and CDR2 YSYEKL come from the germline V gene.

The J gene is TRBJ1-6, the V gene TRBV19, with D perhaps matching TRBD1 (5 bases). The CDR3 consists of 15 residues. V was clipped by 2 bases and J by 9 bases, with 14 bases between them. The germline gives CDR1 LNHDA, CDR2 SQIVND (reference sequence). For the CDR3, the DNA is TGTGCCAGTAGTATACGGGGGGGTGTAGGTTCACCCCTCCACTTT. As protein: CASSIRGGVGSPLHF.

V usage is TRBV5-4 and J usage is TRBJ1-2; unclear D gene. Germline CDR1 and CDR2: SGHNT and YYREEE (reference sequence). The CDR3 contains 17 residues. V lost 4 bases and J 5 bases, leaving 24 bases between the germline ends. CDR3 sequence reads: CASSARQNRRVLYGYTF. For the CDR3, the DNA is TGTGCCAGCAGCGCCCGGCAGAACCGGAGGGTATTGTATGGCTACACCTTC.

The chain joins TRBV7-9 to TRBJ2-7, with D perhaps given as TRBD1 or TRBD2 (5 bases each). V was trimmed by 1 base and J by 2 bases, leaving 12 bases between them. This CDR3 comprises 15 residues. Germline CDR1 SEHNR, CDR2 FQNEAQ (reference sequence). CDR3 in DNA: TGTGCCAGCAGCTTAGTTTCGGGACGGGCCTACGAGCAGTACTTC. The encoded protein is CASSLVSGRAYEQYF.

V and J are TRBV7-9 and TRBJ1-1; 8 bases are shared with TRBD1. Trimming cost V 4 bases and J 1 base; bases outside gene matches: 8. Germline loops: CDR1 SEHNR, CDR2 FQNEAQ (reference sequence). The CDR3 has 16 amino acids. The CDR3 bases are TGTGCCAGCAGCTCCCCGGGACAGGAAACGAACACTGAAGCTTTCTTT. Translating it yields CASSSPGQETNTEAFF. The full variable domain, with the rest looked up from reference TRBV7-9 and TRBJ1-1, is DTGVSQNPRHKITKRGQNVTFRCDPISEHNRLYWYRQTLGQGPEFLTYFQNEAQLEKSRLLSDRFSAERPKGSFSTLEIQRTEQGDSAMYLCASSSPGQETNTEAFFGQGTRLTVV.

V is TRBV7-2 and J is TRBJ2-1; no reliable D call. V was cut by 2 bases and J by 13 bases, with 12 bases left in between. Germline V gives CDR1 SGHTA, CDR2 FQGNSA. This CDR3 region has 12 residues. The CDR3 coding sequence is TGTGCCAGCAGCTTAATCGATGCGACCCAGTTCTTC. It encodes CASSLIDATQFF. The full variable domain, with the rest looked up from reference TRBV7-2 and TRBJ2-1, is GAGVSQSPSNKVTEKGKDVELRCDPISGHTALYWYRQSLGQGLEFLIYFQGNSAPDKSGLPSDRFSAERTGGSVSTLTIQRTQQEDSAVYLCASSLIDATQFFGPGTRLTVL.

V and J are TRBV7-6 and TRBJ2-6; TRBD1 matches 7 bases. The CDR3 totals 19 residues. CDR1 and CDR2 from the germline V gene are SGHVS and FNYEAQ. V shed 2 bases, J shed 0 bases, and the junction held 10 bases outside the gene matches. Written as DNA, the CDR3 is TGTGCCAGCAGCTTAAGGGGACAGATTCACAGCTCTGGGGCCAACGTCCTGACTTTC. It codes for CASSLRGQIHSSGANVLTF.

This chain uses TRBV6-4 with TRBJ2-7; possibly TRBD1 or TRBD2 for D (5 bases each). The ends were cut back, 6 bases at V and 2 bases at J, with 23 bases in the middle. The CDR3 consists of 17 residues. Per the germline V gene, CDR1 is MRHNA and CDR2 is SNTAGT. The CDR3 sequence: CASSDCPGPRGTYEQYF. The CDR3 coding sequence is TGTGCCAGCAGCGATTGTCCGGGACCCCGAGGAACCTACGAGCAGTACTTC.

The CDR3 is CASSADRATNEKLFF. In DNA form, the CDR3 reads TGTGCCAGCAGTGCCGACAGGGCGACTAATGAAAAACTGTTTTTT. The chain couples TRBV6-6 to TRBJ1-4; 7 bases fit TRBD1. The CDR3 totals 15 residues. The J segment lost 2 bases and the V segment lost 5 bases, leaving 5 bases of the junction unmatched. Germline V gene data show CDR1 as MNHNY and CDR2 as SVGAGI (reference sequence).

On this clone itself: One end of the junction fails to match germline, which may point to a read error. The chain carries TRBV7-7 and TRBJ2-5, with D tentatively TRBD1 or TRBD2 (5 bases each). The germline V gene has CDR1 SSHAT and CDR2 FNYEAQ (reference sequence). The CDR3 covers 14 residues. CDR3 nucleotides: TGTGCTAGCAGCTTCGGGACGAAATCAGAGACCCAGTACTTC. Encoded protein: CASSFGTKSETQYF.

This clone was counted a few times. The V call is TRBV7-9, the J call TRBJ2-7; D might be TRBD1 (5 bases). The CDR3 spans 13 residues. V lost 4 bases and J 4 bases, leaving 11 bases between the germline ends. Germline values: CDR1 SEHNR, CDR2 FQNEAQ (reference sequence). The CDR3 here is CASSSDKVYEQYF. CDR3 sequence (DNA): TGTGCCAGCAGCTCGGACAAAGTTTACGAGCAGTACTTC.

V is TRBV2 and J is TRBJ2-5; 7 bases align to TRBD2. CDR3 size: 13 residues. Germline V CDR1 and CDR2: SNHLY, FYNNEI. Written as DNA, the CDR3 is TGTGCTAAACGGGGGGTAGGACAAGAGACCCAGTACTTC. Translated, it gives CAKRGVGQETQYF.